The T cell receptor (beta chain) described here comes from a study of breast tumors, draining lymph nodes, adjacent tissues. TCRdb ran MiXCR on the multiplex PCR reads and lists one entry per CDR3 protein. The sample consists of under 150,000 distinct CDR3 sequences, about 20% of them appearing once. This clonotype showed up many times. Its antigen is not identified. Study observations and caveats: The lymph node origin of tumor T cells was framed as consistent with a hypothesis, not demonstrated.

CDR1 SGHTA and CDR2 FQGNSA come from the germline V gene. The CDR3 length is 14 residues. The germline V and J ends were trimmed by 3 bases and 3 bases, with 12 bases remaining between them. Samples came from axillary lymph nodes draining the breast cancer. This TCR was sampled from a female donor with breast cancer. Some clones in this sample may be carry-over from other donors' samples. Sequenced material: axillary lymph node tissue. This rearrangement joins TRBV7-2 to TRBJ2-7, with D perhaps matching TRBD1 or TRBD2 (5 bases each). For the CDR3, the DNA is TGTGCCAGCAGCTTTACTAGACAGAACTACGAGCAGTACTTC. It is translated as CASSFTRQNYEQYF.